Presented here are 22 T cell receptor beta chains from one specimen sequenced in a study of cytomegalovirus exposure and HLA in healthy donors. Using immunoSEQ multiplex PCR, the repertoire was profiled, and TCRdb retains in-frame clones only, with some absent. The sample has roughly 310,000 clones; 88% are singletons. Sequencing was performed on PBMCs. The receptors shown here come from a young man in good health and CMV-seronegative.

The rearrangement uses TRBV6-1 and TRBJ1-2; 8 bases fit TRBD1. The CDR3 extends over 15 amino acids. Per the germline V gene, CDR1 is MNHNS and CDR2 is SASEGT. Trimming took 5 bases from V and 2 from J; bases not matched to a gene: 7. CDR3 DNA sequence: TGTGCCAGCAGTTCTGGACAGGGAGGGAACTATGGCTACACCTTC. It codes for CASSSGQGGNYGYTF.

The chain combines TRBV7-2 with TRBJ1-1, with D tentatively TRBD1 (5 bases). The CDR3 is 16 residues long. Germline values: CDR1 SGHTA, CDR2 FQGNSA. Between the trimmed V and J ends, which lost 3 bases and 1 base, there was a span of 15 bases. CDR3 bases: TGTGCCAGCAGCTTGGGGGGGTGGCGGGCGAACACTGAAGCTTTCTTT. Protein sequence: CASSLGGWRANTEAFF.

The gene calls are TRBV27 and TRBJ2-7; possible D gene TRBD1, 5 bases. Trimming shortened V by 0 bases and J by 0 bases, and 9 bases separated the two germline ends. In germline, CDR1 is MNHEY, CDR2 SMNVEV (reference sequence). The CDR3 has 15 residues. CDR3 sequence: CASSLSGVGSYEQYF. CDR3 sequence (DNA): TGTGCCAGCAGTTTATCAGGGGTGGGCTCCTACGAGCAGTACTTC.

This clone was observed a single time. The V and J genes are TRBV11-3 and TRBJ2-2; maybe TRBD1 (5 bases). The CDR3 extends over 16 amino acids. Trimming took 5 bases from V and 7 from J, leaving 20 bases between them. Germline V gene lookup returns CDR1 SGHNT and CDR2 YENEEA. The CDR3 region is CASSDTPAGRNGELFF. In DNA form, the CDR3 reads TGTGCCAGCAGCGACACCCCCGCAGGGCGGAACGGGGAGCTGTTTTTT.

J is TRBJ2-7 and V is TRBV6-1; tentatively, D is TRBD1 (5 bases). This CDR3 has 14 residues. V dropped 1 base and J dropped 3 bases, with 10 bases sitting between them. Germline V CDR1 and CDR2: MNHNS, SASEGT. Written as DNA, the CDR3 is TGTGCCAGCAGTGAAGTACAGGTTGGCTACGAGCAGTACTTC. Its translation is CASSEVQVGYEQYF.

The chain recombines TRBV4-1 with TRBJ1-6, with 10 bases aligning to TRBD1. This CDR3 region has 18 residues. Trimming removed 0 bases from V and 8 bases from J; junction bases left unmatched: 10. CDR1 is MGHRA, CDR2 YSYEKL, per germline. CDR3 in amino acids: CASSQETGGAEWYSPLHF. In DNA form, the CDR3 reads TGCGCCAGCAGCCAAGAGACAGGGGGCGCCGAATGGTATTCACCCCTCCACTTT.

The rearrangement joins TRBV25-1 to TRBJ2-5, with D possibly matching TRBD1 (6 bases). The CDR3 loop spans 14 amino acids. Germline CDR1 reads MGHDK; CDR2 reads SYGVNS. V lost 4 bases to trimming and J lost 2 bases, with 11 bases between them. The CDR3 loop reads CASSARGFQETQYF. DNA for the CDR3: TGTGCCAGCAGTGCTAGGGGGTTTCAAGAGACCCAGTACTTC.

The chain recombines TRBV19 with TRBJ2-5, with TRBD1 matching over 7 bases. The CDR3 extends over 16 amino acids. The germline V gene has CDR1 LNHDA and CDR2 SQIVND (reference sequence). V shed 3 bases and J 0 bases; nucleotides not matched to a gene: 7. This CDR3 reads CASSIGAGGYQETQYF. The DNA for the CDR3 is TGTGCCAGTAGTATCGGGGCAGGGGGATACCAAGAGACCCAGTACTTC.

This clone appeared once. The chain carries TRBV7-2 and TRBJ1-2; 8 bases are shared with TRBD1. With V trimmed by 1 base and J by 8 bases, 9 bases remained unmatched. The germline V gene has CDR1 SGHTA and CDR2 FQGNSA. This CDR3 has 15 amino acids. The CDR3 is CASSLETWQGAGYTF. CDR3 nucleotides: TGTGCCAGCAGCTTAGAAACTTGGCAGGGGGCAGGCTACACCTTC.

The genes are TRBV18 and TRBJ2-5; 11 bases fit TRBD2. This CDR3 region has 13 residues. CDR1 KGHSH and CDR2 LQKENI come from the germline V gene. Trimming cost V 4 bases and J 5 bases; bases outside gene matches: 0. The CDR3: CASSRTSGETQYF. As DNA, the CDR3 is TGTGCCAGCTCACGGACTAGCGGGGAGACCCAGTACTTC.

The chain carries TRBV5-5 and TRBJ2-7, with 10 bases that match TRBD1. J was trimmed by 3 bases and V by 6 bases; bases with no gene match: 12. Germline V gene lookup returns CDR1 SGHKS and CDR2 YYEKEE (reference sequence). The CDR3 spans 16 residues. The CDR3 DNA follows: TGTGCCAGCACTTTAGATTTCGGGACAGGGGACTACGAGCAGTACTTC. Protein product: CASTLDFGTGDYEQYF.

The sample holds a few counts of this clone. The genes are TRBV7-2 and TRBJ2-2; possible D gene TRBD1, 5 bases. The CDR3 totals 14 residues. Germline V gene data show CDR1 as SGHTA and CDR2 as FQGNSA. V gave up 4 bases and J gave up 3 bases, with 9 bases separating them. The CDR3 nucleotides read TGTGCCAGCAGCTCAGGCAGGGACACCGGGGAGCTGTTTTTT. Amino acid sequence: CASSSGRDTGELFF.

This clone came up a few times. The chain couples TRBV5-5 to TRBJ1-5; 8 nucleotides match TRBD1. CDR1 is SGHKS and CDR2 is YYEKEE in the germline V gene (reference sequence). The CDR3 is 17 amino acids. The trim removed 0 bases at V and 4 bases at J, leaving 9 bases unmatched. The CDR3 spells CASSLADREKGNQPQHF. CDR3 in DNA: TGTGCCAGCAGCTTGGCGGACAGGGAGAAGGGAAATCAGCCCCAGCATTTT.

The rearrangement uses TRBV11-3 and TRBJ2-1, with D possibly matching TRBD1 (5 bases). This CDR3 contains 12 residues. V lost 5 bases to trimming and J lost 9 bases, with 11 bases between them. CDR1 and CDR2 (germline): SGHNT, YENEEA. The CDR3 DNA follows: TGTGCCAGCAGCACCAGGACAAGTGAGCAGTTCTTC. Encoded protein: CASSTRTSEQFF.

The rearrangement joins TRBV27 to TRBJ2-7; TRBD1 matches 9 bases. Trimming at V came to 5 bases and at J to 6 bases, leaving 8 bases not matched to a gene. CDR1 and CDR2 (germline): MNHEY, SMNVEV (reference sequence). The length of the CDR3 is 14 residues. The CDR3 region has the DNA TGTGCCAGCAGTAGACCGGGACAGGGATCCGAGCAGTACTTC. Its protein is CASSRPGQGSEQYF.

The J gene is TRBJ2-1, the V gene TRBV5-1, with D tentatively TRBD1 (6 bases). Trimming removed 4 bases from V and 8 bases from J, with 19 bases in between. Germline loops: CDR1 SGHRS, CDR2 YFSETQ. This CDR3 has 15 amino acids. CDR3 loop: CASSPTGLMGDEQFF. The CDR3 region has the DNA TGCGCCAGCAGCCCGACAGGACTGATGGGCGATGAGCAGTTCTTC.

The CDR3 DNA sequence: TGTGCCAGCAGCTTAGAAAGGGGCGCGTGGGGCACTGAAGCTTTCTTT. Translation gives CASSLERGAWGTEAFF. The rearrangement links TRBV7-2 to TRBJ1-1; perhaps TRBD1 as D (5 bases). The CDR3 is 16 amino acids. Trimming shortened V by 1 base and J by 4 bases, and 16 bases separated the two germline ends. In germline, CDR1 is SGHTA, CDR2 FQGNSA.

The CDR3 sequence is CASSLRLAGGNTGELFF. As DNA, the CDR3 is TGCGCCAGCAGCTTGAGACTAGCGGGGGGAAACACCGGGGAGCTGTTTTTT. The chain couples TRBV5-1 to TRBJ2-2; TRBD2 matches at 13 bases. The germline V gene has CDR1 SGHRS and CDR2 YFSETQ. V trimming: 1 base; J trimming: 2 bases; junction bases outside the gene matches: 2. This CDR3 is built from 17 residues. Using reference TRBV5-1 and TRBJ2-2 for the parts outside the CDR3, the full variable domain is KAGVTQTPRYLIKTRGQQVTLSCSPISGHRSVSWYQQTPGQGLQFLFEYFSETQRNKGNFPGRFSGRQFSNSRSEMNVSTLELGDSALYLCASSLRLAGGNTGELFFGEGSRLTVL.

The gene calls are TRBV6-6 and TRBJ2-7; 7 bases are shared with TRBD1. CDR1 is MNHNY and CDR2 is SVGAGI in the germline V gene (reference sequence). V lost 4 bases and J lost 3; bases outside the gene matches: 6. CDR3 length: 14 amino acids. The CDR3 here is CASSSRQGVYEQYF. CDR3 bases: TGTGCCAGCAGTTCAAGACAGGGAGTCTACGAGCAGTACTTC.

The chain has TRBV11-2 and TRBJ2-3; 12 nucleotides agree with TRBD2. The V gene end was trimmed by 0 bases and the J gene end by 2 bases; junction bases not matched to a gene: 6. The CDR3 contains 18 residues. Germline CDR1 is SGHAT and CDR2 is FQNNGV. CDR3 region: CASSLDLASGGDTDTQYF. Here the CDR3 DNA reads TGTGCCAGCAGCTTAGATTTGGCTAGCGGGGGGGACACAGATACGCAGTATTTT.

CDR3: CASTLRWDRSSPGELFF. The CDR3 coding sequence is TGTGCCAGCACCCTACGATGGGACAGGAGTTCACCCGGGGAGCTGTTTTTT. V is TRBV7-9 and J is TRBJ2-2, with 8 bases matching TRBD1. Unmatched junction bases numbered 16, after V lost 7 bases and J lost 6 bases. The CDR3 totals 17 residues. Germline assignment: CDR1 SEHNR and CDR2 FQNEAQ (reference sequence).

This clone was detected only once. The rearrangement joins TRBV7-9 to TRBJ2-2, with D unclear. Trimming cost V 0 bases and J 0 bases, with 8 bases left between them. CDR3 size: 16 residues. Germline-derived CDR1 and CDR2 are SEHNR and FQNEAQ (reference sequence). As DNA, the CDR3 is TGTGCCAGCAGCTTAGCCCCAGTCGCGAACACCGGGGAGCTGTTTTTT. Protein product: CASSLAPVANTGELFF.